One sample yielded the 10 T cell receptor beta chains listed below, sequenced in a study of response to subunit inactivated influenza vaccine. TCRdb processed the RT-PCR reads anew with MiXCR; each CDR3 protein has one entry. In the table there are hundreds of thousands of distinct CDR3 sequences, approximately 10% of which are singletons. This sample was also put to use in a study of T cells expressing NK-cell markers. That work states: The authors generated TCR beta cDNA through 5'RACE template switching with UMIs.

This specimen consisted of PBMCs from blood, obtained on the day of vaccination. These TCRs come from a man in his forties or fifties who received an inactivated influenza vaccine.

This chain joins TRBV6-2 or TRBV6-3 and TRBJ1-2; D might be TRBD1 (5 bases). Germline CDR1 and CDR2: MNHEY and SVGEGT. V was clipped by 4 bases and J by 4 bases, with 13 bases between them. This CDR3 contains 14 residues. The CDR3 nucleotides read TGTGCCAGCAGTTTCGGAAGAGGGGCCTATGGCTACACCTTC. Its translation: CASSFGRGAYGYTF.

CDR3 coding DNA: TGCGCCAGCAGCTTGGTAACGGGTATCCACGAGCAGTACTTC. It codes for CASSLVTGIHEQYF. The chain links TRBV5-1 to TRBJ2-7, with D unclear. V was shortened by 0 bases and J by 5 bases, with 12 bases between the two germline ends. Germline loops: CDR1 SGHRS, CDR2 YFSETQ. This CDR3 spans 14 amino acids.

This clonotype was observed a handful of times. The gene calls are TRBV3-1 and TRBJ2-1; unclear D gene. The CDR3 has 16 amino acids. Per germline, CDR1 LGHDT and CDR2 YNNKEL (reference sequence). V was clipped by 1 base and J by 6 bases, with 16 bases between them. The CDR3 spells CASSQGILLGPNEQFF. CDR3 nucleotides: TGTGCCAGCAGCCAAGGGATTCTTTTAGGGCCCAATGAGCAGTTCTTC.

This clonotype was counted at least ten times. The chain uses TRBV5-6 and TRBJ1-6; D remains unclear. The CDR3 has 14 amino acids. Germline V CDR1 and CDR2: SGHDT, YYEEEE. Between the trimmed V and J ends, which lost 4 bases and 8 bases, there was a span of 13 bases. In DNA, the CDR3 is TGTGCCAGCAGCCAAGATAGGCTTCATTCACCCCTCCACTTT. Amino acids: CASSQDRLHSPLHF.

This clonotype has a handful of counts. A clone one base away is much larger, so this may be a read error. CDR3 in DNA: TGCAGTGCAAGTAGCGGGTCGGTAAATGAGCAGTTCTTC. It specifies CSASSGSVNEQFF. J is TRBJ2-1 and V is TRBV20-1; 7 nucleotides line up with TRBD2. Trimming took 6 bases from V and 7 from J; bases not matched to a gene: 9. The length of the CDR3 is 13 residues. Germline V gives CDR1 DFQATT, CDR2 SNEGSKA (reference sequence).

The chain couples TRBV20-1 to TRBJ2-7; 8 positions agree with TRBD2. The CDR3 loop spans 13 amino acids. From germline, CDR1 is DFQATT and CDR2 SNEGSKA (reference sequence). V was pared by 1 base and J by 6 bases, with 5 bases of the junction left unmatched. The CDR3 nucleotides are TGCAGTGCTAGAGCCAGCGGGAGAACCGAGCAGTACTTC. Translating gives CSARASGRTEQYF.

This clonotype was observed at least ten times. The rearrangement uses TRBV20-1 and TRBJ2-3, with 13 bases matching TRBD2. There are 20 residues in the CDR3. V lost 3 bases to trimming and J lost 2 bases; unmatched junction nucleotides: 17. CDR1 DFQATT and CDR2 SNEGSKA come from the germline V gene (reference sequence). CDR3 sequence reads: CSARATGLAGVPSTTDTQYF. The CDR3 DNA reads as TGCAGTGCTAGGGCTACTGGACTAGCGGGAGTCCCCTCTACCACAGATACGCAGTATTTT.

J is TRBJ2-1 and V is TRBV20-1; D gene ambiguous. The CDR3 consists of 10 residues. Trimming took off 6 bases at V and 7 bases at J, with 7 bases between the two ends. CDR1 DFQATT and CDR2 SNEGSKA come from the germline V gene (reference sequence). Here the CDR3 reads CSADNNEQFF. The DNA for the CDR3 is TGCAGTGCCGATAATAATGAGCAGTTCTTC.

J is TRBJ2-7 and V is TRBV7-2; 8 bases are a match to TRBD2. The trim removed 5 bases at V and 3 bases at J, leaving 6 bases unmatched. Looked up from germline, CDR1 is SGHTA and CDR2 is FQGNSA. CDR3 length: 14 residues. CDR3 in amino acids: CASSGSGTGYEQYF. The CDR3 nucleotides read TGTGCCAGCAGCGGTAGCGGGACCGGCTACGAGCAGTACTTC.

This clonotype was seen repeatedly, ten times or more. This chain uses TRBV2 with TRBJ2-1; a weak D match, TRBD2 (5 bases). CDR1 is SNHLY and CDR2 is FYNNEI in the germline V gene. Trimming pared 7 bases from V and 9 bases from J, leaving 16 bases between. The CDR3 has 13 residues. This chain's CDR3 is CASTRGLIREQFF. The CDR3 nucleotides are TGTGCCAGCACCCGAGGACTCATCCGTGAGCAGTTCTTC.